The 32 T cell receptor beta chains below come from one sample, sequenced in a study of blood T cell repertoires in COVID-19. Profiling relied on immunoSEQ multiplex PCR, and the TCRdb table lists in-frame clones only, not all of them. The table shows 200,000 to 250,000 clones, with 79% occurring only once. The material sequenced was peripheral blood. These receptors all stem from a woman between 40 and 50 years old with active or convalescent COVID-19.

This chain joins TRBV29-1 and TRBJ2-3; D is undetermined. This CDR3 has 14 amino acids. V was cut by 5 bases and J by 2 bases, with 14 bases left in between. The V gene's germline CDR1 is SQVTM and CDR2 ANQGSEA. CDR3 coding DNA: TGCAGCGTTTATCCTTGGGCTGACACAGATACGCAGTATTTT. It codes for CSVYPWADTDTQYF.

The J gene is TRBJ1-6, the V gene TRBV3-1 (or the pseudogene TRBV3-2), with no clear D. CDR3 size: 17 residues. Germline V gene lookup returns CDR1 LGHDT and CDR2 YNNKEL (reference sequence). V lost 1 base to trimming and J lost 2 bases, with 12 bases between them. DNA of the CDR3: TGTGCCAGCAGCCAAGTTATGCTTACGGCCTATAATTCACCCCTCCACTTT. This sequence encodes CASSQVMLTAYNSPLHF.

This chain joins TRBV6-1 and TRBJ1-4; 12 bases map to TRBD1. Germline V gene sequence: CDR1 MNHNS, CDR2 SASEGT. V dropped 1 base and J dropped 2; count of bases not matched to a gene: 8. The CDR3 runs 19 residues. The CDR3, as DNA: TGTGCCAGCAGTGAAGAGGGGACAGGGGGCGCCGGGACTAATGAAAAACTGTTTTTT. Protein: CASSEEGTGGAGTNEKLFF.

The V gene is TRBV19, the J gene TRBJ2-1; D is undetermined. CDR1 is LNHDA, CDR2 SQIVND, per germline (reference sequence). V was cut by 5 bases and J by 0 bases, with 17 bases left in between. CDR3 size: 17 residues. CDR3 in DNA: TGTGCCAGTAGTCACTATGGAGACTGGAGCTCCTACAATGAGCAGTTCTTC. Residues: CASSHYGDWSSYNEQFF.

V is TRBV5-1 and J is TRBJ2-1; 10 bases align to TRBD1. CDR3 length: 16 residues. The V gene's germline CDR1 is SGHRS and CDR2 YFSETQ. V shed 4 bases, J shed 8 bases, and the junction held 12 bases outside the gene matches. The CDR3 region is CASSRQGAGSKDEQFF. The CDR3 region has the DNA TGCGCCAGCAGCCGACAGGGGGCAGGAAGTAAGGATGAGCAGTTCTTC.

The V gene is TRBV5-1, the J gene TRBJ1-6; D is unresolved. Germline CDR1 SGHRS, CDR2 YFSETQ. The CDR3 covers 15 residues. Trimming left V 4 bases short and J 5 bases short, with 13 bases between. CDR3 in amino acids: CASSPIRSDNSPLHF. For the CDR3, the DNA is TGCGCCAGCAGCCCGATCCGCTCAGATAATTCACCCCTCCACTTT.

This clone was counted a few times. Other DNA sequences from this sample encode an identical CDR3 as well. The genes are TRBV6-4 and TRBJ2-3, with D possibly TRBD2 on 6 matching bases. The CDR3 extends over 14 amino acids. Trimming cost V 4 bases and J 2 bases, with 10 bases left between them. Germline V gene data show CDR1 as MRHNA and CDR2 as SNTAGT. As DNA, the CDR3 is TGTGCCAGCAGTGTTAGCGGATCCACAGATACGCAGTATTTT. This sequence encodes CASSVSGSTDTQYF.

This chain links TRBV21-1 with TRBJ2-7; no check of the table's D call, TRBD1, against the DNA was made. TRBV21-1 is designated a pseudogene. The CDR3 extends over 14 amino acids. CDR3 DNA: TGTGCCAGCAGCAAAGAAACAGGGCGATCCGAGCAGTACGTC. This translates into CASSKETGRSEQYV.

This chain uses TRBV29-1 with TRBJ1-2; D is uncertain. CDR3 size: 11 residues. Per the germline V gene, CDR1 is SQVTM and CDR2 is ANQGSEA. V was pared by 7 bases and J by 4 bases, with 10 bases between. The CDR3 DNA reads TGCAGCGCCACAATCTCCTATGGCTACACCTTC. Translation: CSATISYGYTF.

J is TRBJ1-5 and V is TRBV2; D ambiguous. The germline V and J ends were trimmed by 3 bases and 5 bases, with 14 bases remaining between them. CDR1 is SNHLY and CDR2 is FYNNEI in the germline V gene. The CDR3 consists of 15 residues. CDR3 sequence: CASSEMPSEDQPQHF. Here the CDR3 DNA reads TGTGCCAGCAGTGAGATGCCCAGCGAGGATCAGCCCCAGCATTTT.

This clone was detected only a few times. This chain links TRBV2 with TRBJ1-1; D might be TRBD1 (6 bases). Deletions cut 7 bases from V and 2 bases from J, with 14 bases between. Germline CDR1 and CDR2: SNHLY and FYNNEI. The length of the CDR3 is 14 residues. CDR3 sequence (DNA): TGTGCCAGCACAGAGACAGGCCGTAACACTGAAGCTTTCTTT. Residues: CASTETGRNTEAFF.

This clone came up once. The chain joins TRBV7-5 to TRBJ1-5; TRBD1 reflects the table's D call only, with no check against the DNA. TRBV7-5 is a documented pseudogene. The CDR3 is made up of 20 amino acids. The CDR3 is CVRSFMRTFSDVISNQPQHF. In nucleotides, the CDR3 is TGTGTCAGAAGCTTCATGAGGACATTTTCCGATGTAATTAGCAATCAGCCCCAGCATTTT.

This clone was observed a single time. This chain joins TRBV9 and TRBJ1-5, with D possibly matching TRBD1 (5 bases). The ends were cut back, 1 base at V and 9 bases at J, with 11 bases in the middle. This CDR3 comprises 13 residues. Germline CDR1 is SGDLS and CDR2 is YYNGEE. CDR3 DNA: TGTGCCAGCAGCGTATCAGATACAGGGCCCCAGCATTTT. It specifies CASSVSDTGPQHF.

The genes are TRBV7-9 and TRBJ1-5; D is perhaps TRBD1 (6 bases). Germline V gives CDR1 SEHNR, CDR2 FQNEAQ (reference sequence). The CDR3 runs to 15 residues. The V gene lost 5 bases and the J gene lost 7 bases, with 18 bases spanning the gap. The CDR3 loop is CASSQSWAQGQPQHF. The CDR3 region has the DNA TGTGCCAGCAGCCAATCCTGGGCCCAGGGGCAGCCCCAGCATTTT.

The V and J genes are TRBV18 and TRBJ2-3, with no clear D. The length of the CDR3 is 14 residues. The germline gives CDR1 KGHSH, CDR2 LQKENI. V dropped 3 bases and J dropped 3 bases, with 10 bases sitting between them. As DNA, the CDR3 is TGTGCCAGCTCACCGGGCCTACAGACAGATACGCAGTATTTT. It translates to CASSPGLQTDTQYF.

The chain's CDR3 is CASSFGGGGYNEQFF. The CDR3, as DNA: TGTGCCAGCAGTTTCGGCGGGGGGGGCTACAATGAGCAGTTCTTC. This rearrangement joins TRBV27 to TRBJ2-1; 9 nucleotides align to TRBD2. This CDR3 has 15 residues. The germline CDR1 and CDR2 sequences are MNHEY and SMNVEV (reference sequence). Trimming cost V 3 bases and J 3 bases; bases outside gene matches: 3.

The rearrangement joins TRBV30 to TRBJ1-4; 10 bases agree with TRBD1. Trimming took 2 bases from V and 8 from J; bases not matched to a gene: 5. The CDR3 is made up of 14 amino acids. Per germline, CDR1 GTSNPN and CDR2 SVGIG (reference sequence). CDR3 sequence reads: CAWSPDRGREKLFF. The CDR3 DNA sequence: TGTGCCTGGAGTCCCGACAGGGGGCGAGAAAAACTGTTTTTT.

This sequence joins TRBV24-1 and TRBJ2-5; TRBD1 is a possible D gene (6 bases). With 4 bases removed from V and 1 base from J, the gap between germline ends came to 12 bases. The CDR3 extends over 15 amino acids. The germline V gene encodes CDR1 KGHDR and CDR2 SFDVKD. CDR3 DNA sequence: TGTGCCACCAGTGACTTGGACAGATTCCAAGAGACCCAGTACTTC. Translation: CATSDLDRFQETQYF.

The J gene is TRBJ1-2, the V gene TRBV28; D not certain. This CDR3 has 14 amino acids. Trimming removed 3 bases from V and 2 bases from J, with 10 bases in between. The germline CDR1 and CDR2 sequences are MDHEN and SYDVKM. The CDR3 DNA follows: TGTGCCAGCAGTTTGCGGGCCGTAAACTATGGCTACACCTTC. Translated: CASSLRAVNYGYTF.

There are a few counts of this clone. The genes are TRBV19 and TRBJ1-6; the match to TRBD1 covers 10 bases. In germline, CDR1 is LNHDA, CDR2 SQIVND (reference sequence). The CDR3 has 16 residues. J was trimmed by 9 bases and V by 3 bases; bases with no gene match: 8. As DNA, the CDR3 is TGTGCCAGTAGTATGGTCCCGGGACAGGGGTTTTCACCCCTCCACTTT. The encoded protein is CASSMVPGQGFSPLHF.

V and J are TRBV2 and TRBJ2-3; weak D call: TRBD1 (6 bases). Germline assignment: CDR1 SNHLY and CDR2 FYNNEI. The CDR3 runs to 12 residues. V was cut by 4 bases and J by 4 bases, with 6 bases left in between. CDR3 region: CASSGTADTQYF. CDR3 nucleotide sequence: TGTGCCAGCAGTGGGACAGCAGATACGCAGTATTTT.

The chain uses TRBV11-3 and TRBJ2-3; 9 nucleotides align to TRBD1. V dropped 5 bases and J dropped 0; count of bases not matched to a gene: 3. Germline V gene lookup returns CDR1 SGHNT and CDR2 YENEEA. This CDR3 has 15 residues. The CDR3 region has the DNA TGTGCCAGCAGCACAGGGGGCGTCAGCACAGATACGCAGTATTTT. Residues: CASSTGGVSTDTQYF.

The J gene is TRBJ1-2, the V gene TRBV2, with 7 bases identical to TRBD1. The junction had 13 bases not matched to a gene; V was cut back by 3 bases and J by 6 bases. This CDR3 region has 16 residues. The germline CDR1 and CDR2 sequences are SNHLY and FYNNEI. The CDR3 reads CASSEDRLIVGHGYTF. The CDR3 nucleotides are TGTGCCAGCAGTGAGGACAGGCTCATTGTAGGCCATGGCTACACCTTC. The variable domain in full, completed from reference TRBV2 and TRBJ1-2, reads EPEVTQTPSHQVTQMGQEVILRCVPISNHLYFYWYRQILGQKVEFLVSFYNNEISEKSEIFDDQFSVERPDGSNFTLKIRSTKLEDSAMYFCASSEDRLIVGHGYTFGSGTRLTVV.

This chain connects TRBV11-2 to TRBJ2-5; TRBD2 is a possible D gene (6 bases). The germline CDR1 and CDR2 sequences are SGHAT and FQNNGV. CDR3 size: 14 residues. Trimming took off 3 bases at V and 5 bases at J, with 13 bases between the two ends. CDR3 loop: CASSFGGEGETQYF. The CDR3 DNA reads as TGTGCCAGCAGCTTCGGGGGAGAGGGGGAGACCCAGTACTTC.

The chain recombines TRBV5-1 with TRBJ1-4; TRBD1 aligns across 8 bases. V lost 2 bases and J lost 6; bases outside the gene matches: 6. The germline CDR1 and CDR2 sequences are SGHRS and YFSETQ. The length of the CDR3 is 15 residues. CDR3 residues: CASSLSRQGYEKLFF. The CDR3, as DNA: TGCGCCAGCAGCTTAAGTCGACAGGGGTATGAAAAACTGTTTTTT.

The V call is TRBV5-1, the J call TRBJ1-1; D unclear. Trimming cost V 3 bases and J 1 base, with 13 bases left between them. Germline-derived CDR1 and CDR2 are SGHRS and YFSETQ. This CDR3 region has 15 residues. CDR3 in amino acids: CASSSDKIRNTEAFF. DNA of the CDR3: TGCGCCAGCAGCTCTGATAAGATCAGGAACACTGAAGCTTTCTTT.

This chain links TRBV5-8 with TRBJ1-2; possibly TRBD1 for D (5 bases). Trimming removed 3 bases at V and 4 bases at J, with 16 bases between. The CDR3 runs 15 residues. Germline CDR1 and CDR2: SGHTS and YDEGEE. CDR3 sequence (DNA): TGTGCCAGCAGCTGGGGGGGGACCCCTGGCTATGGCTACACCTTC. Its protein is CASSWGGTPGYGYTF. The entire variable domain, with the rest obtained from reference TRBV5-8 and TRBJ1-2, is as follows: EAGVTQSPTHLIKTRGQQATLRCSPISGHTSVYWYQQALGLGLQFLLWYDEGEERNRGNFPPRFSGRQFPNYSSELNVNALELEDSALYLCASSWGGTPGYGYTFGSGTRLTVV.

This chain links TRBV2 with TRBJ2-5; 10 bases map to TRBD2. Trimming cost V 6 bases and J 4 bases; bases outside gene matches: 11. The CDR3 runs 16 residues. Germline-derived CDR1 and CDR2 are SNHLY and FYNNEI. The CDR3 is CASSVTLASGGETQYF. The DNA for the CDR3 is TGTGCCAGCAGCGTCACTCTGGCTAGCGGGGGAGAGACCCAGTACTTC.

As DNA, the CDR3 is TGTGCCAGCAGTTTGGACAGGAGCGGCTACACCTTC. Protein product: CASSLDRSGYTF. The gene calls are TRBV12-3 or TRBV12-4 and TRBJ1-2; the match to TRBD1 covers 7 bases. This CDR3 is built from 12 residues. Trimming cost V 3 bases and J 8 bases; bases outside gene matches: 3.

The rearrangement joins TRBV28 to TRBJ2-2, with 8 bases that match TRBD2. J gave up 1 base and V 4 bases, and 11 bases lay outside the gene matches. The CDR3 is made up of 18 amino acids. CDR1 and CDR2 from the germline V gene are MDHEN and SYDVKM. CDR3 in DNA: TGTGCCAGCAGTTCCCTCGGCGCGGGGGGTCTGAACACCGGGGAGCTGTTTTTT. This translates into CASSSLGAGGLNTGELFF.

V gene TRBV3-1 (or the pseudogene TRBV3-2) combines with J gene TRBJ2-5; 12 nucleotides agree with TRBD2. V lost 1 base and J lost 3; bases outside the gene matches: 3. The CDR3 totals 16 residues. Per germline, CDR1 LGHDT and CDR2 YNNKEL (reference sequence). CDR3 coding DNA: TGTGCCAGCAGCCAAGGGACTAGCGGGGAAAAAGAGACCCAGTACTTC. Encoded protein: CASSQGTSGEKETQYF.

This clone has only a few counts. The J gene is TRBJ1-4, the V gene TRBV21-1; the table's D call, TRBD1, was not checked against the DNA. TRBV21-1 is deemed a pseudogene. The CDR3 contains 16 residues. The CDR3: CASSPRQGATNEKLFF. DNA for the CDR3: TGTGCCAGCAGCCCTAGACAGGGTGCAACTAATGAAAAACTGTTTTTT.